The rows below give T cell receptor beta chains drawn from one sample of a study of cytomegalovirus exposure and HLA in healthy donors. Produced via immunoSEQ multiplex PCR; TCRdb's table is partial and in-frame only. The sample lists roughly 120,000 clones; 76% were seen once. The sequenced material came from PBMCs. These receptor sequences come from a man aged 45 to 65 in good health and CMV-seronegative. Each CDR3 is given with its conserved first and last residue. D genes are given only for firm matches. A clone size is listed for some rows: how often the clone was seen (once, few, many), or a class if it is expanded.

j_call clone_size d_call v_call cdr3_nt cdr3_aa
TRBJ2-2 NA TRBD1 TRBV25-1 TGTGCCAGCAGTGACCCAGGGGGTCGGACCGGGGAGCTGTTTTTT CASSDPGGRTGELFF
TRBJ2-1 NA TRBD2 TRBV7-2 TGTGCCAGCAGCTTAGGGGGGGGGCGGGGGGTCAGGCTCTTC CASSLGGGRGVRLF
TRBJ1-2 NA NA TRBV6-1 TGTGCCAGCAGCGCCCGGGAGGCGAGCTACACCTTC CASSAREASYTF
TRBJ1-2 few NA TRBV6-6 TGTGCCAGCAGTCCTAGCGGAAAGGGGTTTGGCTACACCTTC CASSPSGKGFGYTF
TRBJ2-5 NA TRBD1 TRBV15 TGTGCCACCAGCAGACCCCTCGGACAGGACCGAGAGACCCAGTACTTC CATSRPLGQDRETQYF
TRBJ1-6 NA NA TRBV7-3 TGTGCCAGCAGCTCACGAGACAGGAATTCACCCCTCCACTTT CASSSRDRNSPLHF
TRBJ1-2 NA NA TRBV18 TGTGCCAGCTCTAGGGAACAGGATAACTATGGCTACACCTTC CASSREQDNYGYTF
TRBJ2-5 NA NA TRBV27 TGTGCCAGCAGAATGTTCCCGGGGGAGACCCAGTACTTC CASRMFPGETQYF
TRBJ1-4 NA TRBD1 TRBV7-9 TGTTCCAGCACAGGGGCGACTGAAAAACTGTTTTTT CSSTGATEKLFF
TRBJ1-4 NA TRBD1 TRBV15 TGTGCCACCAGCAGAGATCATGGGACAGGAGAAAAACTGTTTTTT CATSRDHGTGEKLFF
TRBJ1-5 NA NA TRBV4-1 TGCGCCAGCAGCAAAGGGACTCATAGCAATCAGCCCCAGCATTTT CASSKGTHSNQPQHF
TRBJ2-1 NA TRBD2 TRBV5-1 TGCGCCAGCAGCCTAGCGGGGGGGGCCTACAATGAGCAGTTCTTC CASSLAGGAYNEQFF
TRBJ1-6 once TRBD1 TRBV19 TGTGCCAGTAGTCCCCGGGACAGCTATTCACCCCTCCACTTT CASSPRDSYSPLHF
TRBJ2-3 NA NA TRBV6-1 TGTGCCAGCAGTGAAGCGGGGGCGCGAGATACGCAGTATTTT CASSEAGARDTQYF
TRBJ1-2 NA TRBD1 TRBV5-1 TGCGCCAGCAGCTTGCCCGACAGGGCCTATGGCTACACCTTC CASSLPDRAYGYTF
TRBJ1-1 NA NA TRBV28 TGTGCCAGCAGTTTTCCATCTGAAGCTTTCTTT CASSFPSEAFF